The 3 T cell receptor beta chains presented below share a single source sample, sequenced in a study of blood T cell repertoires in COVID-19. TCRdb's copy holds only in-frame clones and misses some; the assay was immunoSEQ multiplex PCR. Found here are fewer than 200,000 clones, about 87% of them singletons; the top ten hold roughly 2.5%. The sample comprised peripheral blood. The receptors were sampled from a middle-aged man with active or convalescent COVID-19.

The chain is built from TRBV4-3 and TRBJ1-1; the match to TRBD1 covers 7 bases. Trimming cost V 3 bases and J 6 bases; bases outside gene matches: 10. This CDR3 is 15 amino acids long. Germline values: CDR1 LGHNA, CDR2 YSLEER. CDR3 loop: CASSQETGVVAEAFF. CDR3 sequence (DNA): TGCGCCAGCAGCCAGGAAACAGGGGTAGTCGCTGAAGCTTTCTTT.

This sequence joins TRBV6-6 and TRBJ1-1; the D gene is possibly TRBD1 (5 bases). V lost 2 bases and J 1 base, leaving 11 bases between the germline ends. The V gene's germline CDR1 is MNHNY and CDR2 SVGAGI (reference sequence). CDR3 length equals 15 residues. The CDR3 DNA reads TGTGCCAGCAGTTACCGGAGCAGGGAGAACACTGAAGCTTTCTTT. It is translated as CASSYRSRENTEAFF.

The rearrangement uses TRBV6-5 and TRBJ2-7; TRBD2 matches at 7 bases. CDR1 is MNHEY, CDR2 SVGAGI, per germline. This CDR3 comprises 14 residues. V shed 0 bases, J shed 2 bases, and the junction held 1 base outside the gene matches. The CDR3 sequence: CASSYSRGTYEQYF. CDR3 DNA: TGTGCCAGCAGTTACTCGCGGGGGACCTACGAGCAGTACTTC.